This T cell receptor (beta chain) was observed in a study of blood T cell repertoires in COVID-19. CDR1 and CDR2 from the germline V gene are MDHEN and SYDVKM. The CDR3 is made up of 16 amino acids. V lost 5 bases and J lost 6; bases outside the gene matches: 12. Original analysis: Estimates of nucleated cell counts were drawn from the amplification of reference gene primers. TCRdb's table, derived via immunoSEQ multiplex PCR, lists solely in-frame clones and lacks some. That table supplies the V and J calls and clone size; D and trimming were determined from the DNA. The table includes fewer than 250,000 clones, approximately 90% detected once.

This TCR was recovered from a human donor in a cohort sampled during active COVID-19. Sequencing was carried out using peripheral blood. J is TRBJ2-3 and V is TRBV28; 9 bases line up with TRBD2. In DNA, the CDR3 is TGTGCCAGCAGTGGGGGTTGGCGGGGGGGCCGGGATACGCAGTATTTT. Translation gives CASSGGWRGGRDTQYF.